Included here is one TCR beta chain sequence, with context. The CDR3 spans 17 residues. The V gene end was trimmed by 7 bases and the J gene end by 2 bases; junction bases not matched to a gene: 10. CDR1 ENHRY and CDR2 SYGVKD come from the germline V gene. This entry belongs to a study of cytomegalovirus exposure and HLA in healthy donors. The PCR was carried out with 60 Vbeta primers and 13 Jbeta primers. Sequenced by immunoSEQ multiplex PCR; TCRdb stores in-frame clones only, minus some. The sample has 90,000 to 130,000 clones, roughly 68% seen once. The source material was PBMCs. The chain employs TRBV10-3 and TRBJ2-3, with 12 positions matching TRBD2. This clonotype was sampled from a man aged 25-40 years in good health and CMV-seropositive. CDR3 loop: CAINKASGGAPTDTQYF. CDR3 DNA: TGTGCCATCAATAAGGCTAGCGGGGGGGCGCCCACAGATACGCAGTATTTT.